This T cell receptor (beta chain) was found in a study of OX40 agonist ivuxolimab in advanced cancers. Whole-study findings and limits: At 0.1-3.0 mg/kg, partial responders had clonal expansion among the lowest observed.

TCRdb's copy holds only in-frame clones and misses some; the assay was immunoSEQ multiplex PCR. The repertoire has approximately 61,000 clones, approximately 91% of them found once; the top ten carry under 2%. The CDR3 contains 15 residues. Looked up from germline, CDR1 is MNHEY and CDR2 is SVGAGI. Trimming stripped 2 bases from V and 7 bases from J, with 18 bases between. On this clone itself: Its antigen is still unknown.

The sequence derives from an adult with an advanced solid tumor such as melanoma, head and neck, liver or kidney cancer. Source: CD4+ or CD8+ T cells sorted from blood, taken in a trial of the OX40 agonist ivuxolimab. V usage is TRBV6-5 and J usage is TRBJ2-7, with D possibly TRBD2 on 6 matching bases. CDR3 protein: CASSYASGGAGEQYF. The CDR3 DNA sequence: TGTGCCAGCAGTTACGCATCGGGTGGCGCGGGGGAGCAGTACTTC.